Shown below are 30 T cell receptor beta chains from a single sample sequenced in a study of cytomegalovirus exposure and HLA in healthy donors. The PCR contained 60 Vbeta and 13 Jbeta primers. Assay: immunoSEQ multiplex PCR; the TCRdb copy retains only in-frame clones and omits some. The sample has about 120,000 clones; about three quarters are singletons. The sequencing input was PBMCs. These receptors all stem from a woman in her thirties or forties in good health and CMV-seronegative.

Written as DNA, the CDR3 is TGTGCCACCTTTAGCGTGGAGCAGTACTTC. Protein sequence: CATFSVEQYF. V and J are TRBV28 and TRBJ2-7; D perhaps matches TRBD2 (5 bases). The CDR3 sequence is 10 residues long. The V end lost 10 bases, the J end lost 7 bases, and 11 bases lay between the germline ends. CDR1 MDHEN and CDR2 SYDVKM come from the germline V gene.

The chain combines TRBV11-2 with TRBJ2-5; D call uncertain. Judging by the DNA end, TRBJ2-7 fits better; the J call may be wrong. The CDR3 contains 13 residues. Germline V gene sequence: CDR1 SGHAT, CDR2 FQNNGV. The CDR3 DNA reads as TGTGCCAGCAGCTTCGCCCGACTCTACGAGCAGTACTTC. It translates to CASSFARLYEQYF.

J is TRBJ2-7 and V is TRBV2; 10 positions agree with TRBD2. After removal of 8 bases from V and 6 bases from J, the junction contained 10 bases not matched to a gene. The CDR3 is 14 residues long. The V gene's germline CDR1 is SNHLY and CDR2 FYNNEI. CDR3: CASGGSGRAVEQYF. DNA of the CDR3: TGTGCCAGCGGTGGAAGCGGGAGGGCCGTCGAGCAGTACTTC.

The chain employs TRBV11-1 and TRBJ2-7; TRBD1 matches 10 bases. CDR1 and CDR2 (germline): SGHAT, FQDESV (reference sequence). Trimming took 4 bases from V and 0 from J; bases not matched to a gene: 6. The CDR3 has 16 residues. The CDR3 DNA sequence: TGTGCCAGCAGCTCCCAAGGGACAGGGGCCTCCTACGAGCAGTACTTC. Residues: CASSSQGTGASYEQYF.

The chain combines TRBV2 with TRBJ2-3, with D possibly matching TRBD1 (6 bases). Trimming shortened V by 7 bases and J by 9 bases, and 14 bases separated the two germline ends. Per the germline V gene, CDR1 is SNHLY and CDR2 is FYNNEI. The CDR3 is 12 residues long. The CDR3 spells CASNLQGRTQYF. In DNA, the CDR3 is TGTGCCAGCAACTTACAGGGCAGGACGCAGTATTTT.

This clone was recorded once. This chain links TRBV5-1 with TRBJ2-1; 11 nucleotides match TRBD2. Germline loops: CDR1 SGHRS, CDR2 YFSETQ. J lost 4 bases, V lost 4 bases, and 7 bases had no gene match. The CDR3 contains 16 residues. CDR3 sequence (DNA): TGCGCCAGCAGCCCCCAAGCTAGCGGGAGGTACAATGAGCAGTTCTTC. Its protein is CASSPQASGRYNEQFF.

The chain recombines TRBV10-3 with TRBJ2-3; TRBD2 matches 7 bases. The CDR3 totals 15 residues. Germline CDR1 is ENHRY and CDR2 is SYGVKD. The ends lost 4 bases at V and 1 base at J; junction bases unmatched: 5. The CDR3 region has the DNA TGTGCCATCAGTGGGGCCAGCGGGGGCACAGATACGCAGTATTTT. Translating it yields CAISGASGGTDTQYF.

This clone has only a few counts. This chain joins TRBV15 and TRBJ2-5, with a possible D match to TRBD2 (6 bases). There are 14 residues in the CDR3. The germline gives CDR1 LNHNV, CDR2 YYDKDF (reference sequence). Trimming took 2 bases from V and 5 from J, leaving 12 bases between them. The CDR3 here is CATSRLAGGETQYF. In DNA form, the CDR3 reads TGTGCCACCAGCAGACTAGCTGGGGGGGAGACCCAGTACTTC.

Only one count was recorded for this clone. The chain recombines TRBV2 with TRBJ2-7, with 15 bases fitting TRBD2. This CDR3 has 15 amino acids. Germline CDR1 is SNHLY and CDR2 is FYNNEI. With 6 bases clipped from V and 3 bases from J, the junction kept 3 bases outside the gene matches. The CDR3 reads CASSEGLAGGYEQYF. The CDR3 bases are TGTGCCAGCAGCGAGGGACTAGCGGGAGGCTACGAGCAGTACTTC.

Comments on this clone: Other nucleotide sequences in the sample specify the same CDR3. This rearrangement joins TRBV5-1 to TRBJ1-4; TRBD1 matches 8 bases. Trimming cost V 3 bases and J 7 bases; bases outside gene matches: 5. The CDR3 is 14 residues long. Germline V gene lookup returns CDR1 SGHRS and CDR2 YFSETQ. The CDR3 bases are TGCGCCAGCAGCTCTACAGGGGGTAGTGAAAAACTGTTTTTT. It specifies CASSSTGGSEKLFF.

The genes are TRBV25-1 and TRBJ2-7; the D gene is possibly TRBD2 (5 bases). The germline V gene encodes CDR1 MGHDK and CDR2 SYGVNS. V lost 1 base to trimming and J lost 5 bases, with 15 bases between them. CDR3 size: 15 residues. CDR3 nucleotides: TGTGCCAGCAGTGAATTTCCGCCGGGGTCCGACGAGCAGTACTTC. This codes for CASSEFPPGSDEQYF.

This clone was observed a handful of times. Other DNA sequences within the sample encode an identical CDR3. The chain uses TRBV6-5 and TRBJ2-5; 7 positions match TRBD1. V shed 4 bases, J shed 5 bases, and the junction held 1 base outside the gene matches. Per germline, CDR1 MNHEY and CDR2 SVGAGI. CDR3 length: 12 residues. CDR3: CASSLTGETQYF. CDR3 DNA: TGTGCCAGCAGTTTGACAGGGGAGACCCAGTACTTC.

This chain uses TRBV28 with TRBJ2-3; TRBD2 matches 8 bases. V was clipped by 10 bases and J by 10 bases; unmatched bases: 7. The CDR3 sequence is 11 residues long. CDR1 and CDR2 (germline): MDHEN, SYDVKM. CDR3 sequence (DNA): TGTGCCACCATTACGGGAGGGGCGCAGTATTTT. Its protein is CATITGGAQYF.

The gene calls are TRBV11-2 and TRBJ2-7, with 10 bases that match TRBD1. Germline-derived CDR1 and CDR2 are SGHAT and FQNNGV. Unmatched junction bases numbered 5, after V lost 5 bases and J lost 4 bases. The CDR3 contains 14 residues. The DNA for the CDR3 is TGTGCCAGCAGCCTGGGACAGGGGTGGTACGAGCAGTACTTC. It specifies CASSLGQGWYEQYF.

This clone was recorded only once. V and J are TRBV27 and TRBJ2-3, with 12 bases lining up with TRBD2. The CDR3 runs to 19 residues. J was trimmed by 1 base and V by 1 base; bases with no gene match: 9. Germline assignment: CDR1 MNHEY and CDR2 SMNVEV (reference sequence). The CDR3 DNA is TGTGCCAGCAGTTTATTAGCTAGCGGGAGGGCCGAGGGCACAGATACGCAGTATTTT. Protein: CASSLLASGRAEGTDTQYF.

This clone was seen only a few times. The CDR3 sequence: CASSLGEDTQYF. In DNA, the CDR3 is TGTGCCAGCAGCCTCGGGGAAGATACGCAGTATTTT. V is TRBV5-4 and J is TRBJ2-3, with D perhaps TRBD2 (5 bases). The CDR3 spans 12 residues. The V and J ends lost 4 bases and 5 bases respectively, with 8 bases between them. Looked up from germline, CDR1 is SGHNT and CDR2 is YYREEE (reference sequence).

The chain joins TRBV6-5 to TRBJ2-1; TRBD2 matches 12 bases. The germline V gene encodes CDR1 MNHEY and CDR2 SVGAGI. The trim removed 6 bases at V and 4 bases at J, leaving 4 bases unmatched. The CDR3 has 15 amino acids. In DNA form, the CDR3 reads TGTGCCAGCAGAACTACTAGCGGGAGGTACAATGAGCAGTTCTTC. Protein product: CASRTTSGRYNEQFF.

The chain combines TRBV7-9 with TRBJ2-5, with 8 bases matching TRBD1. Germline V lookup: CDR1 SEHNR, CDR2 FQNEAQ (reference sequence). The CDR3 has 13 amino acids. With V trimmed by 3 bases and J by 5 bases, 2 bases remained unmatched. In DNA, the CDR3 is TGTGCCAGCAGCTTCAGGGGGCTTGAGACCCAGTACTTC. Encoded protein: CASSFRGLETQYF.

The count of this clone is one. Relative to the germline gene, one junction end is altered; a read error may explain this. The rearrangement joins TRBV7-9 to TRBJ1-2; D is ambiguous. Germline CDR1 is SEHNR and CDR2 is FQNEAQ (reference sequence). This CDR3 has 15 amino acids. CDR3 amino acids: CSSSLGVAGNYGYTF. The CDR3 coding sequence is TGTTCCAGCAGCTTAGGCGTTGCGGGGAACTATGGCTACACCTTC.

This sequence joins TRBV19 and TRBJ2-2, with 8 bases fitting TRBD2. Looked up from germline, CDR1 is LNHDA and CDR2 is SQIVND (reference sequence). CDR3 size: 15 residues. Trimming cost V 10 bases and J 6 bases; bases outside gene matches: 13. The CDR3 DNA reads as TGTGCCACCTTTCGGGGGGGGGAGGTTTCCGGGGAGCTGTTTTTT. This gives the protein CATFRGGEVSGELFF.

The rearrangement links TRBV19 to TRBJ1-5; TRBD1 aligns across 11 bases. There are 17 residues in the CDR3. Germline V gene sequence: CDR1 LNHDA, CDR2 SQIVND (reference sequence). The junction had 7 bases not matched to a gene; V was cut back by 2 bases and J by 4 bases. CDR3 sequence (DNA): TGTGCCAGTAGTATAACTTCTGGGACAGGGGGGAATCAGCCCCAGCATTTT. This translates into CASSITSGTGGNQPQHF.

As regards this clone: An end of the junction does not agree with germline; a read error may underlie this. Additional DNA sequences in this sample encode the identical CDR3. The gene calls are TRBV10-3 and TRBJ1-1; D is unresolved. Germline-derived CDR1 and CDR2 are ENHRY and SYGVKD. This CDR3 is built from 13 residues. The CDR3 sequence: CAISRALNTEAFF. The DNA for the CDR3 is TGTGCCATCAGTAGAGCGTTGAACACTGAGGCTTTCTTT.

This clone was seen a few times. The V gene is TRBV5-4, the J gene TRBJ1-4; 10 bases are shared with TRBD1. The ends lost 4 bases at V and 4 bases at J; junction bases unmatched: 7. CDR1 and CDR2 (germline): SGHNT, YYREEE (reference sequence). The CDR3 has 16 residues. CDR3 coding DNA: TGTGCCAGCAGCACAATAGGGACAGGGGATAATGAAAAACTGTTTTTT. It codes for CASSTIGTGDNEKLFF.

This chain connects TRBV18 to TRBJ2-1; 13 bases fit TRBD2. Germline V CDR1 and CDR2: KGHSH, LQKENI. The CDR3 is 20 residues long. V trimming: 4 bases; J trimming: 4 bases; junction bases outside the gene matches: 16. CDR3 in amino acids: CASSLRTSGRSRKTYNEQFF. CDR3 DNA sequence: TGTGCCAGCTCACTTCGGACTAGCGGGAGAAGCCGTAAAACATACAATGAGCAGTTCTTC.

V usage is TRBV28 and J usage is TRBJ2-6; TRBD1 aligns across 7 bases. V shed 6 bases and J 0 bases; nucleotides not matched to a gene: 5. In germline, CDR1 is MDHEN, CDR2 SYDVKM. CDR3 length: 16 amino acids. The CDR3 DNA sequence: TGTGCCAGCAGACAGGGGTTGAGCTCTGGGGCCAACGTCCTGACTTTC. Its protein product is CASRQGLSSGANVLTF.

V usage is TRBV7-2 and J usage is TRBJ1-1; a weak D match, TRBD1 (5 bases). Trimming left V 3 bases short and J 0 bases short, with 11 bases between. The germline V gene has CDR1 SGHTA and CDR2 FQGNSA. This CDR3 spans 15 amino acids. CDR3 nucleotide sequence: TGTGCCAGCAGCTTTTACAGGTTCGTGAACACTGAAGCTTTCTTT. It encodes CASSFYRFVNTEAFF.

The V and J genes are TRBV6-6 and TRBJ2-7, with 7 bases lining up with TRBD2. V was clipped by 4 bases and J by 0 bases; unmatched bases: 3. Germline V CDR1 and CDR2: MNHNY, SVGAGI (reference sequence). The CDR3 spans 14 residues. The CDR3 here is CASSWERGSYEQYF. The CDR3 nucleotides read TGTGCCAGCAGTTGGGAGCGGGGCTCCTACGAGCAGTACTTC.

V gene TRBV6-6 combines with J gene TRBJ1-2; TRBD1 is a possible D gene (6 bases). Germline V CDR1 and CDR2: MNHNY, SVGAGI (reference sequence). The V end lost 8 bases, the J end lost 0 bases, and 10 bases lay between the germline ends. The CDR3 has 13 amino acids. The CDR3, as DNA: TGTGCCAGCTCGGACAGATCTAACTATGGCTACACCTTC. Translated: CASSDRSNYGYTF.

The gene calls are TRBV11-3 and TRBJ2-2; TRBD2 agrees at 12 bases. Germline V gene data show CDR1 as SGHNT and CDR2 as YENEEA. Trimming removed 6 bases from V and 8 bases from J; junction bases left unmatched: 13. The CDR3 runs to 17 residues. This CDR3 is CASSSSRASGRAGELFF. CDR3 coding DNA: TGTGCCAGCAGTTCCTCCAGGGCTAGCGGGAGGGCAGGGGAGCTGTTTTTT. Supplemented by reference TRBV11-3 and TRBJ2-2, the full variable domain reads EAGVVQSPRYKIIEKKQPVAFWCNPISGHNTLYWYLQNLGQGPELLIRYENEEAVDDSQLPKDRFSAERLKGVDSTLKIQPAELGDSAVYLCASSSSRASGRAGELFFGEGSRLTVL.

The V gene is TRBV5-1, the J gene TRBJ1-2; the D is unclear. In germline, CDR1 is SGHRS, CDR2 YFSETQ. With 0 bases removed from V and 4 bases from J, the gap between germline ends came to 16 bases. The CDR3 is 16 amino acids. CDR3 sequence (DNA): TGCGCCAGCAGCTTGGCCTCTGCGAGAGCAGGCTATGGCTACACCTTC. Protein product: CASSLASARAGYGYTF.